This TCR beta chain was sequenced in a study of blood T cell repertoires in COVID-19. Study-wide context: Sites in the United States, Italy and Spain provided acute and convalescent COVID-19 samples. PBMCs, B-cell-depleted T cells, or T cells were the source of the cDNA or gDNA that made up the material.

Repertoires were generated with immunoSEQ multiplex PCR, while TCRdb's copy carries only in-frame clones and drops some. The sample carries over 200,000 clones, 81% recorded once. This CDR3 has 13 amino acids. Germline V gene sequence: CDR1 SGHNT, CDR2 YENEEA. V was pared by 9 bases and J by 4 bases, with 16 bases between. Residents of about two dozen US areas, aged 18 to 89 years, made up the participants. Participant-reported clinical history was the basis for cohort assignment. This rearrangement joins TRBV11-3 to TRBJ2-7, with TRBD2 as a possible D gene (5 bases). What was sequenced was PBMCs or T cells enriched from blood (not recorded which). This TCR derives from a woman in her forties or fifties with acute COVID-19. CDR3 amino acids: CASSLGEEYEQYF. The DNA of the CDR3 is TGTGCCAGTTCCCTCGGGGAAGAGTACGAGCAGTACTTC.